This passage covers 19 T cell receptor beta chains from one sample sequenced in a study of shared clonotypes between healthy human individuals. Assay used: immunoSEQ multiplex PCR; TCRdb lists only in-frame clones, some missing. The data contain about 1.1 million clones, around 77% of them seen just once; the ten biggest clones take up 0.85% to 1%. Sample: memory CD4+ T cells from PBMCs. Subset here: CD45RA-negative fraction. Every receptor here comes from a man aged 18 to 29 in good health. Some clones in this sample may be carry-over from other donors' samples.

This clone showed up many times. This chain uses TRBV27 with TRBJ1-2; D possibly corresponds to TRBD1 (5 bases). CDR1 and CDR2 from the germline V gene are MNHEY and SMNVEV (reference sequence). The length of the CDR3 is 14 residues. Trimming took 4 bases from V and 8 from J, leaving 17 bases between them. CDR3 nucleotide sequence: TGTGCCAGCAGTTCCACCGGGACCGTAGGAGGCTACACCTTC. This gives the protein CASSSTGTVGGYTF.

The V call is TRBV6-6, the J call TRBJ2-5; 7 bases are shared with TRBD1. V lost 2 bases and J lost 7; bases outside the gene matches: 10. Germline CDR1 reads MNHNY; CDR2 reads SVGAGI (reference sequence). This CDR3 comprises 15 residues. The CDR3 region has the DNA TGTGCCAGCAGTTACCCACAGGGGTGGGATTGGACCCAGTACTTC. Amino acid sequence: CASSYPQGWDWTQYF.

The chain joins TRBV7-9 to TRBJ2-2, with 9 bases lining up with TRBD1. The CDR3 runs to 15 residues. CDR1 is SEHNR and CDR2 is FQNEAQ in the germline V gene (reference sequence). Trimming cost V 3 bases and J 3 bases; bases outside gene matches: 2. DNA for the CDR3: TGTGCCAGCAGCTTCAGACAGGGGGACACCGGGGAGCTGTTTTTT. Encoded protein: CASSFRQGDTGELFF.

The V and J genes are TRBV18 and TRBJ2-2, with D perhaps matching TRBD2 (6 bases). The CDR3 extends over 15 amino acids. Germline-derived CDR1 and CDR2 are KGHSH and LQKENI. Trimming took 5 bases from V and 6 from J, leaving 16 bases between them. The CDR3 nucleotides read TGTGCCAGCTCAATGGCCGGGGAGGCGGCCGGGGAGCTGTTTTTT. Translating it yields CASSMAGEAAGELFF.

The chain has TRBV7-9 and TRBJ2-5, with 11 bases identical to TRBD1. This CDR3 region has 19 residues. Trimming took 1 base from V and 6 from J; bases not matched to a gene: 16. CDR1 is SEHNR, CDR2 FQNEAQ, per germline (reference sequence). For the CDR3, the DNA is TGTGCCAGCAGCTTAGGACTAAAACGTGGGACAGGGGGGGAGAAGACCCAGTACTTC. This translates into CASSLGLKRGTGGEKTQYF.

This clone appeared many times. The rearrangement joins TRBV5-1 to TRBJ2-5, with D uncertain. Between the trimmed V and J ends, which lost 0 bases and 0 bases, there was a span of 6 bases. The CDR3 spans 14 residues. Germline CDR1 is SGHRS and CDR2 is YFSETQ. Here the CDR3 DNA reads TGCGCCAGCAGCTTGGGCCAGTACCAAGAGACCCAGTACTTC. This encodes CASSLGQYQETQYF.

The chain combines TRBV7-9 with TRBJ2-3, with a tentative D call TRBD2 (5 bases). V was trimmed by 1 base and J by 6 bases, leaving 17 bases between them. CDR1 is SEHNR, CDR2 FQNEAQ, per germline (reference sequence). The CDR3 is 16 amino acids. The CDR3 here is CASSLGLAGLGDTQYF. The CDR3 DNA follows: TGTGCCAGCAGCTTAGGGCTAGCCGGGTTGGGGGATACGCAGTATTTT.

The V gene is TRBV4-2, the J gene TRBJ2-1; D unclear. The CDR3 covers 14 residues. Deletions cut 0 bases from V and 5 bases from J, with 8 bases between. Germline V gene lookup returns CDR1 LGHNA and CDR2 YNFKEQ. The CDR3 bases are TGTGCCAGCAGCCAAGAAGAACTAAACAATGAGCAGTTCTTC. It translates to CASSQEELNNEQFF.

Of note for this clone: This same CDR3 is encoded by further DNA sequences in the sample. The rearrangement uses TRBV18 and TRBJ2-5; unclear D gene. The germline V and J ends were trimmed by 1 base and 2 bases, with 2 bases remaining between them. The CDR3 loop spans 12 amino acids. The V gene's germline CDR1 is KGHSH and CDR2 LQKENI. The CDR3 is CASSPQQETQYF. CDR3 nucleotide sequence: TGTGCCAGCTCACCACAACAAGAGACCCAGTACTTC. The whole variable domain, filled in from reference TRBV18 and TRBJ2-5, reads NAGVMQNPRHLVRRRGQEARLRCSPMKGHSHVYWYRQLPEEGLKFMVYLQKENIIDESGMPKERFSAEFPKEGPSILRIQQVVRGDSAAYFCASSPQQETQYFGPGTRLLVL.

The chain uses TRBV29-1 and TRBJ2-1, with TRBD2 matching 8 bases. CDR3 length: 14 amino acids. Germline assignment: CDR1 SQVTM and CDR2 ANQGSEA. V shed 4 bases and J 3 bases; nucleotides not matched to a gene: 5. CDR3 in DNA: TGCAGCGTTGGGCTAGCGGGCATCTACAATGAGCAGTTCTTC. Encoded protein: CSVGLAGIYNEQFF.

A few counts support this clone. CDR3 sequence (DNA): TGTGCCAGCAGCGTCTTAGCGGGAGGGGAAGAGACCCAGTACTTC. Protein sequence: CASSVLAGGEETQYF. This chain joins TRBV9 and TRBJ2-5, with 11 bases matching TRBD2. The germline CDR1 and CDR2 sequences are SGDLS and YYNGEE. The CDR3 is 15 residues long. V was clipped by 2 bases and J by 3 bases; unmatched bases: 3.

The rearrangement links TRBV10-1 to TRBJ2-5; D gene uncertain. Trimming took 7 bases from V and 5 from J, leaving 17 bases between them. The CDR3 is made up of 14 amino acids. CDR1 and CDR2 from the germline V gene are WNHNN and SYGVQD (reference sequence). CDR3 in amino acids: CASTLSTPRETQYF. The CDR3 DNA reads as TGCGCCAGCACTCTGTCCACTCCTCGGGAGACCCAGTACTTC.

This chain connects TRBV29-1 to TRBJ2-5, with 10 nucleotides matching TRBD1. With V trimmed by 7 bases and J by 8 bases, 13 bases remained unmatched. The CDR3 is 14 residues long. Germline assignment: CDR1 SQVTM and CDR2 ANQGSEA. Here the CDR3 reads CSARRDRGGETQYF. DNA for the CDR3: TGCAGCGCCCGCCGGGACAGGGGAGGGGAAACCCAGTACTTC.

The CDR3 loop is CASTQLHTGELFF. Written as DNA, the CDR3 is TGTGCCAGCACACAGCTCCACACCGGGGAGCTGTTTTTT. The chain uses TRBV2 and TRBJ2-2; D gene ambiguous. Germline loops: CDR1 SNHLY, CDR2 FYNNEI. The CDR3 has 13 amino acids. Trimming pared 7 bases from V and 3 bases from J, leaving 9 bases between.

CDR3 DNA: TGTGCCAGCAGCTTAGCGCGGCGGGAGACCACAGATACGCAGTATTTT. As protein: CASSLARRETTDTQYF. The rearrangement joins TRBV7-8 to TRBJ2-3, with 7 nucleotides matching TRBD2. The CDR3 runs to 16 residues. CDR1 is SGHVS and CDR2 is FQNEAQ in the germline V gene. After removal of 0 bases from V and 2 bases from J, the junction contained 5 bases not matched to a gene.

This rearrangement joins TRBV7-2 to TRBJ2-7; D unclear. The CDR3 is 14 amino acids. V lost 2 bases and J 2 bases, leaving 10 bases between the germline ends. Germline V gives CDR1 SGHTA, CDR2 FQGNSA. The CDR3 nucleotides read TGTGCCAGCAGCTTAAGTTTTGTAACCTACGAGCAGTACTTC. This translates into CASSLSFVTYEQYF.

CDR3 in DNA: TGTGCCAGCAGTTCGACAACCTACAATGAGCAGTTCTTC. Its translation: CASSSTTYNEQFF. The chain couples TRBV6-5 to TRBJ2-1; no clear D. Trimming pared 4 bases from V and 2 bases from J, leaving 6 bases between. The CDR3 extends over 13 amino acids. Germline lookup yields CDR1 MNHEY and CDR2 SVGAGI.

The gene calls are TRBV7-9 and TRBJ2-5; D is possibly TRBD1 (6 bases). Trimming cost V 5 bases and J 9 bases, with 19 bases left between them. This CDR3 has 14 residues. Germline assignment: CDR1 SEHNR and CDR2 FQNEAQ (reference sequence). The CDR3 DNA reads TGTGCCAGCAGCACAGGACAGCGAGAAGGGTCCCAGTACTTC. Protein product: CASSTGQREGSQYF.

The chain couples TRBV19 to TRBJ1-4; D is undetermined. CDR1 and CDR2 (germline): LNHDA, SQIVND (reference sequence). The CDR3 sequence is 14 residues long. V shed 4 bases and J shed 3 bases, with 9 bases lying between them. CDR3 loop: CASSRRGPNEKLFF. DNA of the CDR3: TGTGCCAGTAGTAGACGAGGACCTAATGAAAAACTGTTTTTT.